This passage covers 16 T cell receptor beta chains from one sample sequenced in a study of blood T cell repertoires in COVID-19 (dated by TCRdb to about 2020). Library preparation used the immunoSEQ multiplex PCR assay. Imported from immuneACCESS, the table was reduced by TCRdb to in-frame sequences with V and J called. These copies leave out some clones; in studies compared against another copy, an unresolved V gene accounts for under half, and the cause of the remainder is not known. The sample yields 86,000 or so clones; around 86% were counted once. About 5% of the sample rests with the top ten. Specimen: peripheral blood. Every receptor here comes from a man between 50 and 59 years old with active or convalescent COVID-19.

V usage is TRBV19 and J usage is TRBJ1-4; 8 bases are shared with TRBD1. V lost 7 bases to trimming and J lost 8 bases; unmatched junction nucleotides: 6. The CDR3 length is 13 residues. The germline CDR1 and CDR2 sequences are LNHDA and SQIVND (reference sequence). CDR3 in amino acids: CASTGQGGEKLFF. DNA for the CDR3: TGTGCCAGTACTGGACAGGGAGGAGAAAAACTGTTTTTT. The full variable domain, with the rest looked up from reference TRBV19 and TRBJ1-4, is DGGITQSPKYLFRKEGQNVTLSCEQNLNHDAMYWYRQDPGQGLRLIYYSQIVNDFQKGDIAEGYSVSREKKESFPLTVTSAQKNPTAFYLCASTGQGGEKLFFGSGTQLSVL.

V usage is TRBV5-1 and J usage is TRBJ1-1, with D unresolved. Trimming took 0 bases from V and 4 from J, leaving 10 bases between them. The CDR3 loop spans 14 amino acids. From germline, CDR1 is SGHRS and CDR2 YFSETQ. The CDR3: CASSLAGRGTEAFF. The CDR3 DNA reads as TGCGCCAGCAGCTTGGCGGGGAGAGGCACTGAAGCTTTCTTT.

The CDR3 sequence is CASSTDRENSPLHF. In DNA, the CDR3 is TGTGCCAGTAGTACGGACAGGGAGAATTCACCCCTCCACTTT. The chain is built from TRBV19 and TRBJ1-6; TRBD1 aligns across 8 bases. The CDR3 totals 14 residues. Germline V gene sequence: CDR1 LNHDA, CDR2 SQIVND (reference sequence). J lost 7 bases, V lost 4 bases, and 3 bases had no gene match.

In DNA form, the CDR3 reads TGTGCCAGCTCACCACCGGAGGGTGGTTTGGCTGAAGCTTTCTTT. This translates into CASSPPEGGLAEAFF. The chain joins TRBV18 to TRBJ1-1; D call uncertain. V was pared by 0 bases and J by 6 bases, with 14 bases between. The CDR3 has 15 amino acids. Germline V CDR1 and CDR2: KGHSH, LQKENI. Variable domain in full (rest from reference TRBV18 and TRBJ1-1): NAGVMQNPRHLVRRRGQEARLRCSPMKGHSHVYWYRQLPEEGLKFMVYLQKENIIDESGMPKERFSAEFPKEGPSILRIQQVVRGDSAAYFCASSPPEGGLAEAFFGQGTRLTVV.

This chain connects TRBV18 to TRBJ1-6, with TRBD1 matching 7 bases. The germline V gene has CDR1 KGHSH and CDR2 LQKENI. V shed 3 bases, J shed 13 bases, and the junction held 6 bases outside the gene matches. This CDR3 comprises 13 residues. The CDR3 sequence is CASSPTGSDPLHF. CDR3 DNA: TGTGCCAGCTCACCGACAGGGTCTGATCCCCTCCACTTT.

The chain links TRBV5-8 to TRBJ1-1; D remains ambiguous. Trimming pared 0 bases from V and 0 bases from J, leaving 15 bases between. The CDR3 has 17 residues. Germline CDR1 and CDR2: SGHTS and YDEGEE. CDR3 nucleotide sequence: TGTGCCAGCAGCTTGGCCAGACATTCAGGTTTGAACACTGAAGCTTTCTTT. Its translation: CASSLARHSGLNTEAFF.

The V gene is TRBV2, the J gene TRBJ2-7, with 8 bases lining up with TRBD1. V lost 11 bases, J lost 2 bases, and 8 bases stayed unmatched. The CDR3 has 13 residues. CDR1 and CDR2 from the germline V gene are SNHLY and FYNNEI. This chain's CDR3 is CAGSRTGPYEQYF. In DNA, the CDR3 is TGTGCCGGATCTCGGACAGGGCCCTACGAGCAGTACTTC.

The chain has TRBV27 and TRBJ2-2; D uncertain. CDR1 MNHEY and CDR2 SMNVEV come from the germline V gene (reference sequence). This CDR3 contains 13 residues. Trimming shortened V by 4 bases and J by 1 base, and 4 bases separated the two germline ends. CDR3 sequence (DNA): TGTGCCAGCAGTTCGTGGAACACCGGGGAGCTGTTTTTT. Translating it yields CASSSWNTGELFF.

The chain couples TRBV19 to TRBJ2-2; perhaps TRBD1 as D (6 bases). Trimming cost V 8 bases and J 2 bases, with 12 bases left between them. This CDR3 spans 14 amino acids. The V gene's germline CDR1 is LNHDA and CDR2 SQIVND (reference sequence). The CDR3 DNA sequence: TGTGCCAGTTCCGGGACAACCAACACCGGGGAGCTGTTTTTT. Encoded protein: CASSGTTNTGELFF.

The chain combines TRBV7-9 with TRBJ2-1, with TRBD2 identical over 14 bases. The germline CDR1 and CDR2 sequences are SEHNR and FQNEAQ (reference sequence). This CDR3 has 16 residues. V gave up 3 bases and J gave up 4 bases; unmatched junction bases: 2. The CDR3 DNA is TGTGCCAGCAGCTTGTGGACTAGCGGGGGGTACAATGAGCAGTTCTTC. This encodes CASSLWTSGGYNEQFF.

V is TRBV10-3 and J is TRBJ2-1, with 10 positions matching TRBD2. V shed 2 bases, J shed 6 bases, and the junction held 4 bases outside the gene matches. This CDR3 is 15 amino acids long. The germline V gene has CDR1 ENHRY and CDR2 SYGVKD. The CDR3 sequence: CAISEVAGGVNEQFF. Written as DNA, the CDR3 is TGTGCCATCAGTGAGGTAGCGGGGGGAGTCAATGAGCAGTTCTTC.

The gene calls are TRBV5-4 and TRBJ2-3; 11 bases match TRBD2. CDR3 size: 19 residues. The trim removed 4 bases at V and 0 bases at J, leaving 13 bases unmatched. Per the germline V gene, CDR1 is SGHNT and CDR2 is YYREEE (reference sequence). The CDR3 region is CASSPGRASGGTSTDTQYF. CDR3 DNA sequence: TGTGCCAGCAGCCCGGGTCGGGCTAGCGGGGGGACTAGCACAGATACGCAGTATTTT.

The chain employs TRBV5-6 and TRBJ2-3; 8 bases are shared with TRBD1. This CDR3 region has 15 residues. The J segment lost 5 bases and the V segment lost 0 bases, leaving 5 bases of the junction unmatched. CDR1 is SGHDT, CDR2 YYEEEE, per germline. The CDR3 is CASSLGTGSGDTQYF. The CDR3 DNA sequence: TGTGCCAGCAGCTTGGGGACAGGGTCGGGAGATACGCAGTATTTT.

The rearrangement joins TRBV6-1 to TRBJ2-5, with 11 bases fitting TRBD2. V lost 0 bases, J lost 6 bases, and 6 bases stayed unmatched. The CDR3 consists of 16 residues. Germline CDR1 and CDR2: MNHNS and SASEGT. The CDR3, as DNA: TGTGCCAGCAGTGAAGCTAGCGGGGGGGCCTTAAAGACCCAGTACTTC. This codes for CASSEASGGALKTQYF.

The J gene is TRBJ2-5, the V gene TRBV5-6, with D perhaps matching TRBD1 (6 bases). Germline V gene lookup returns CDR1 SGHDT and CDR2 YYEEEE. V shed 1 base and J shed 5 bases, with 6 bases lying between them. This CDR3 is 12 amino acids long. CDR3 in DNA: TGTGCCAGCAGCTTGACAGGGGAGACCCAGTACTTC. This sequence encodes CASSLTGETQYF.

The rearrangement joins TRBV11-2 to TRBJ2-7, with 8 bases fitting TRBD2. The length of the CDR3 is 13 residues. Per germline, CDR1 SGHAT and CDR2 FQNNGV. J was trimmed by 3 bases and V by 7 bases; bases with no gene match: 5. The CDR3 nucleotides are TGTGCCAGCAACACGGGAGGGGTCTACGAGCAGTACTTC. The encoded protein is CASNTGGVYEQYF.